This passage covers 32 T cell receptor beta chains from one sample sequenced in a study of cytomegalovirus exposure and HLA in healthy donors. Primers: 60 Vbeta forward and 13 Jbeta reverse. Data came from immunoSEQ multiplex PCR; TCRdb stores just in-frame clones and leaves some out. This repertoire shows around 250,000 clones, around 90% found once; its top ten account for 1.5% to 2%. The specimen sequenced was PBMCs. These receptors were collected from a girl aged 2 to 10 in good health and CMV-seronegative.

The rearrangement links TRBV10-3 to TRBJ1-4; a possible D gene is TRBD1 (6 bases). CDR3 size: 15 residues. V shed 7 bases and J shed 3 bases, with 15 bases lying between them. Germline-derived CDR1 and CDR2 are ENHRY and SYGVKD. CDR3 region: CAIIGGERANEKLFF. In nucleotides, the CDR3 is TGTGCCATCATAGGGGGGGAGAGAGCTAATGAAAAACTGTTTTTT.

The V and J genes are TRBV5-1 and TRBJ2-1; a possible D gene is TRBD2 (7 bases). Trimming removed 0 bases from V and 6 bases from J, with 13 bases in between. The CDR3 runs 15 residues. Germline assignment: CDR1 SGHRS and CDR2 YFSETQ. The CDR3 nucleotides are TGCGCCAGCAGCTTGGCCGAGAGGGGGGGCAATGAGCAGTTCTTC. Translation: CASSLAERGGNEQFF. Full variable domain (remainder filled in from reference TRBV5-1 and TRBJ2-1): KAGVTQTPRYLIKTRGQQVTLSCSPISGHRSVSWYQQTPGQGLQFLFEYFSETQRNKGNFPGRFSGRQFSNSRSEMNVSTLELGDSALYLCASSLAERGGNEQFFGPGTRLTVL.

The V gene is TRBV2, the J gene TRBJ2-2, with TRBD1 identical over 9 bases. The V and J ends lost 7 bases and 3 bases, in that order; junction bases with no gene match: 6. Germline loops: CDR1 SNHLY, CDR2 FYNNEI. The CDR3 runs to 15 residues. The CDR3 sequence is CASTMDRGYTGELFF. As DNA, the CDR3 is TGTGCCAGCACTATGGACAGGGGTTACACCGGGGAGCTGTTTTTT. Full variable domain (outside the CDR3, taken from reference TRBV2 and TRBJ2-2): EPEVTQTPSHQVTQMGQEVILRCVPISNHLYFYWYRQILGQKVEFLVSFYNNEISEKSEIFDDQFSVERPDGSNFTLKIRSTKLEDSAMYFCASTMDRGYTGELFFGEGSRLTVL.

This chain links TRBV14 with TRBJ2-2; 10 bases match TRBD2. The junction had 3 bases not matched to a gene; V was cut back by 1 base and J by 7 bases. CDR3 length: 15 residues. Germline assignment: CDR1 SGHDN and CDR2 FVKESK. CDR3 nucleotide sequence: TGTGCCAGCAGCCAAGTACTAGCGGGACACGGGGAGCTGTTTTTT. It yields the protein CASSQVLAGHGELFF.

This clone was seen a few times. The chain joins TRBV9 to TRBJ1-1; 10 bases map to TRBD1. The CDR3 loop spans 16 amino acids. V gave up 3 bases and J gave up 1 base; unmatched junction bases: 6. The germline V gene encodes CDR1 SGDLS and CDR2 YYNGEE. The CDR3 DNA reads TGTGCCAGCAGCGCTCCGGGACAGGGGTCGAACACTGAAGCTTTCTTT. Translated: CASSAPGQGSNTEAFF.

The J gene is TRBJ1-6, the V gene TRBV7-2; D gene unclear. The CDR3 length is 15 residues. Trimming took off 2 bases at V and 9 bases at J, with 14 bases between the two ends. The germline V gene has CDR1 SGHTA and CDR2 FQGNSA. The CDR3 loop reads CASSLWAGLTSPLHF. For the CDR3, the DNA is TGTGCCAGCAGCTTATGGGCAGGTCTTACTTCACCCCTCCACTTT.

This clone occurred once. The chain links TRBV10-3 to TRBJ2-5; 10 positions match TRBD2. Trimming removed 0 bases from V and 2 bases from J; junction bases left unmatched: 9. This CDR3 spans 18 amino acids. CDR1 ENHRY and CDR2 SYGVKD come from the germline V gene. CDR3 sequence reads: CAISESASGGADQETQYF. CDR3 in DNA: TGTGCCATCAGTGAGTCCGCCAGCGGGGGGGCAGATCAAGAGACCCAGTACTTC.

The chain carries TRBV9 and TRBJ1-5, with 8 bases lining up with TRBD1. The ends lost 3 bases at V and 3 bases at J; junction bases unmatched: 2. The CDR3 contains 14 residues. Germline V gene data show CDR1 as SGDLS and CDR2 as YYNGEE. The CDR3 spells CASSGTGTNQPQHF. DNA of the CDR3: TGTGCCAGCAGCGGGACAGGGACCAATCAGCCCCAGCATTTT.

With regard to this clone: Within the sample, other DNA sequences also encode this same CDR3. The V call is TRBV6-1, the J call TRBJ1-5; D remains unclear. Germline V gene sequence: CDR1 MNHNS, CDR2 SASEGT. The CDR3 covers 13 residues. V was shortened by 2 bases and J by 5 bases, with 7 bases between the two germline ends. In DNA, the CDR3 is TGTGCCAGCAGTGAACGAGGGTATCAGCCCCAGCATTTT. Translated, it gives CASSERGYQPQHF.

The chain uses TRBV5-1 and TRBJ2-1; maybe TRBD1 (6 bases). The V end lost 4 bases, the J end lost 8 bases, and 22 bases lay between the germline ends. This CDR3 contains 16 residues. CDR1 is SGHRS, CDR2 YFSETQ, per germline. The DNA of the CDR3 is TGCGCCAGCAGCCTACGAAATTTGGGGGCGGCGGATGAGCAGTTCTTC. Translated, it gives CASSLRNLGAADEQFF. The entire variable domain, with the rest obtained from reference TRBV5-1 and TRBJ2-1, is as follows: KAGVTQTPRYLIKTRGQQVTLSCSPISGHRSVSWYQQTPGQGLQFLFEYFSETQRNKGNFPGRFSGRQFSNSRSEMNVSTLELGDSALYLCASSLRNLGAADEQFFGPGTRLTVL.

The gene calls are TRBV5-6 and TRBJ2-7, with 9 bases aligning to TRBD2. V gave up 5 bases and J gave up 5 bases; unmatched junction bases: 5. This CDR3 spans 13 amino acids. Germline CDR1 and CDR2: SGHDT and YYEEEE. The CDR3 nucleotides are TGTGCCAGCAGTCCCGGGACTAGCAACGAGCAGTACTTC. Protein: CASSPGTSNEQYF.

This chain links TRBV5-1 with TRBJ1-2; 10 nucleotides agree with TRBD1. The CDR3 contains 14 residues. Germline V gives CDR1 SGHRS, CDR2 YFSETQ. J was trimmed by 3 bases and V by 5 bases; bases with no gene match: 4. CDR3 protein: CASRGTGDHYGYTF. The CDR3 DNA sequence: TGCGCCAGCAGAGGGACAGGGGACCACTATGGCTACACCTTC. Full variable domain (outside the CDR3, taken from reference TRBV5-1 and TRBJ1-2): KAGVTQTPRYLIKTRGQQVTLSCSPISGHRSVSWYQQTPGQGLQFLFEYFSETQRNKGNFPGRFSGRQFSNSRSEMNVSTLELGDSALYLCASRGTGDHYGYTFGSGTRLTVV.

This clone occurred once. V and J are TRBV30 and TRBJ1-3; D is perhaps TRBD1 (5 bases). The CDR3 totals 15 residues. Trimming pared 1 base from V and 0 bases from J, leaving 10 bases between. The V gene's germline CDR1 is GTSNPN and CDR2 SVGIG (reference sequence). CDR3 in DNA: TGTGCCTGGAGTGAAGGACACTTCTCTGGAAACACCATATATTTT. Translating it yields CAWSEGHFSGNTIYF.

V is TRBV5-6 and J is TRBJ2-3; 8 bases match TRBD1. The germline CDR1 and CDR2 sequences are SGHDT and YYEEEE. The CDR3 has 16 amino acids. Losses at the gene ends were 5 bases for V and 0 bases for J; bases not matched to a gene: 8. The CDR3 DNA follows: TGTGCCAGCAGTACGACAGGGGTTTCTAGCACAGATACGCAGTATTTT. Its translation is CASSTTGVSSTDTQYF.

This chain connects TRBV30 to TRBJ1-5, with 9 bases that match TRBD1. Unmatched junction bases numbered 10, after V lost 3 bases and J lost 1 base. The CDR3 sequence is 17 residues long. Per the germline V gene, CDR1 is GTSNPN and CDR2 is SVGIG (reference sequence). This CDR3 reads CAWSAPGTGLSNQPQHF. The CDR3 DNA reads as TGTGCCTGGAGCGCCCCCGGGACAGGGTTAAGCAATCAGCCCCAGCATTTT.

The chain couples TRBV30 to TRBJ1-5, with TRBD1 identical over 7 bases. The V segment lost 3 bases and the J segment 3 bases; nucleotides outside the gene matches: 11. CDR1 is GTSNPN and CDR2 is SVGIG in the germline V gene (reference sequence). CDR3 size: 16 residues. The CDR3 nucleotides read TGTGCCTGGAGCCCGAGGTGGGACAGCTACAATCAGCCCCAGCATTTT. It is translated as CAWSPRWDSYNQPQHF. The whole variable domain, remainder taken from reference TRBV30 and TRBJ1-5, is SQTIHQWPATLVQPVGSPLSLECTVEGTSNPNLYWYRQAAGRGLQLLFYSVGIGQISSEVPQNLSASRPQDRQFILSSKKLLLSDSGFYLCAWSPRWDSYNQPQHFGDGTRLSIL.

The chain links TRBV4-1 to TRBJ1-2; weak D call: TRBD1 (5 bases). The germline gives CDR1 MGHRA, CDR2 YSYEKL. CDR3 length equals 15 residues. V dropped 0 bases and J dropped 2 bases, with 10 bases sitting between them. The DNA of the CDR3 is TGCGCCAGCAGCCAAGACGGGGCGGGGAACTATGGCTACACCTTC. This encodes CASSQDGAGNYGYTF.

The chain has TRBV4-1 and TRBJ2-3; tentative D call: TRBD1 (5 bases). The V gene lost 2 bases and the J gene lost 10 bases, with 10 bases spanning the gap. The CDR3 covers 12 residues. Per germline, CDR1 MGHRA and CDR2 YSYEKL. Written as DNA, the CDR3 is TGCGCCAGCAGCCAACAGGGCCTCGCGCAGTATTTT. Translation gives CASSQQGLAQYF.

V and J are TRBV2 and TRBJ1-2; a weak D match, TRBD1 (5 bases). The CDR3 extends over 14 amino acids. Trimming stripped 1 base from V and 5 bases from J, with 11 bases between. The germline V gene has CDR1 SNHLY and CDR2 FYNNEI. The CDR3 nucleotides are TGTGCCAGCAGTGAAGGGACACCGAAATATGGCTACACCTTC. Residues: CASSEGTPKYGYTF.

The J gene is TRBJ1-3, the V gene TRBV10-3, with 7 bases aligning to TRBD1. This CDR3 contains 14 residues. Germline V gene sequence: CDR1 ENHRY, CDR2 SYGVKD. V lost 5 bases to trimming and J lost 0 bases; unmatched junction nucleotides: 1. The CDR3 nucleotides read TGTGCCATCAGTCCAGGGGGCTCTGGAAACACCATATATTTT. Residues: CAISPGGSGNTIYF.

The chain is built from TRBV15 and TRBJ2-3, with TRBD2 identical over 11 bases. Trimming at V came to 1 base and at J to 1 base, leaving 10 bases not matched to a gene. This CDR3 contains 19 residues. Per germline, CDR1 LNHNV and CDR2 YYDKDF (reference sequence). The CDR3 DNA reads as TGTGCCACCAGCAGAGTGGGTAGCGGGGGGGCGTTTGGCACAGATACGCAGTATTTT. Protein sequence: CATSRVGSGGAFGTDTQYF. The whole variable domain, filled in from reference TRBV15 and TRBJ2-3, reads DAMVIQNPRYQVTQFGKPVTLSCSQTLNHNVMYWYQQKSSQAPKLLFHYYDKDFNNEADTPDNFQSRRPNTSFCFLDIRSPGLGDTAMYLCATSRVGSGGAFGTDTQYFGPGTRLTVL.

V usage is TRBV5-4 and J usage is TRBJ2-2, with 7 bases that match TRBD1. Trimming removed 2 bases from V and 6 bases from J; junction bases left unmatched: 4. Germline values: CDR1 SGHNT, CDR2 YYREEE (reference sequence). The CDR3 contains 14 residues. CDR3 bases: TGTGCCAGCAGCTTTAGTCAGGGGGCCGGGGAGCTGTTTTTT. Translated: CASSFSQGAGELFF.

The rearrangement uses TRBV6-5 and TRBJ1-1; D gene uncertain. Germline assignment: CDR1 MNHEY and CDR2 SVGAGI. V lost 5 bases, J lost 1 base, and 14 bases lay in between. This CDR3 region has 15 residues. The CDR3 loop is CASSNAGGGNTEAFF. The CDR3 nucleotides are TGTGCCAGCAGTAACGCGGGAGGAGGGAACACTGAAGCTTTCTTT.

The chain recombines TRBV5-4 with TRBJ2-5, with TRBD1 matching over 7 bases. The end of the DNA fits TRBJ2-7 better, so the J call may be wrong. The CDR3 contains 14 residues. Germline V gene sequence: CDR1 SGHNT, CDR2 YYREEE (reference sequence). CDR3 amino acids: CASSLGTARYEQYF. Here the CDR3 DNA reads TGTGCCAGCAGCCTCGGGACAGCTAGATACGAGCAGTACTTC.

This chain links TRBV7-8 with TRBJ2-2; 9 bases agree with TRBD1. With V trimmed by 5 bases and J by 6 bases, 10 bases remained unmatched. CDR1 is SGHVS and CDR2 is FQNEAQ in the germline V gene. This CDR3 is 16 amino acids long. The chain's CDR3 is CASSPRDRVYSGELFF. As DNA, the CDR3 is TGTGCCAGCAGCCCCCGGGACAGGGTTTATTCCGGGGAGCTGTTTTTT.

This sequence joins TRBV5-4 and TRBJ1-2; no clear D gene. CDR1 and CDR2 from the germline V gene are SGHNT and YYREEE (reference sequence). There are 16 residues in the CDR3. The V and J ends lost 6 bases and 0 bases respectively, with 18 bases between them. The CDR3 DNA reads as TGTGCCAGCACCCTGGATGGGAGACACCCTAACTATGGCTACACCTTC. It yields the protein CASTLDGRHPNYGYTF.

V and J are TRBV30 and TRBJ2-3; 10 bases align to TRBD2. V lost 4 bases, J lost 2 bases, and 3 bases stayed unmatched. The CDR3 sequence is 14 residues long. The germline V gene encodes CDR1 GTSNPN and CDR2 SVGIG (reference sequence). CDR3 amino acids: CAWTAGGHTDTQYF. The CDR3 DNA reads as TGTGCCTGGACAGCGGGAGGGCACACAGATACGCAGTATTTT. The variable domain in full, completed from reference TRBV30 and TRBJ2-3, reads SQTIHQWPATLVQPVGSPLSLECTVEGTSNPNLYWYRQAAGRGLQLLFYSVGIGQISSEVPQNLSASRPQDRQFILSSKKLLLSDSGFYLCAWTAGGHTDTQYFGPGTRLTVL.

The chain employs TRBV6-5 and TRBJ2-5; D perhaps matches TRBD1 (5 bases). CDR1 and CDR2 (germline): MNHEY, SVGAGI. The CDR3 totals 13 residues. V dropped 0 bases and J dropped 5 bases, with 7 bases sitting between them. The CDR3 here is CASSYSGLETQYF. The CDR3 DNA is TGTGCCAGCAGTTACTCGGGGCTGGAGACCCAGTACTTC.

The chain employs TRBV27 and TRBJ1-2; D may be TRBD1 (5 bases). Between the trimmed V and J ends, which lost 2 bases and 6 bases, there was a span of 7 bases. The CDR3 runs to 12 residues. Germline-derived CDR1 and CDR2 are MNHEY and SMNVEV (reference sequence). The CDR3 is CASSLQGDGYTF. In nucleotides, the CDR3 is TGTGCCAGCAGTTTACAGGGCGATGGCTACACCTTC.

V and J are TRBV6-6 and TRBJ2-7; perhaps TRBD1 as D (5 bases). V was pared by 0 bases and J by 6 bases, with 18 bases between. Germline lookup yields CDR1 MNHNY and CDR2 SVGAGI (reference sequence). The CDR3 contains 16 residues. The CDR3 sequence is CASSYSIGQGHIEQYF. CDR3 coding DNA: TGTGCCAGCAGTTACTCTATTGGGCAGGGTCATATCGAGCAGTACTTC.

The V and J genes are TRBV27 and TRBJ2-2; TRBD2 aligns across 7 bases. CDR1 is MNHEY and CDR2 is SMNVEV in the germline V gene (reference sequence). There are 14 residues in the CDR3. The junction had 6 bases not matched to a gene; V was cut back by 6 bases and J by 5 bases. CDR3 DNA sequence: TGTGCCAGCAGAGGCGGGGGAATTACCGGGGAGCTGTTTTTT. Translation: CASRGGGITGELFF.

In its sample, this clone was seen once. V and J are TRBV13 and TRBJ2-1, with TRBD2 matching over 9 bases. The CDR3 loop spans 16 amino acids. Unmatched junction bases numbered 15, after V lost 5 bases and J lost 10 bases. In germline, CDR1 is PRHDT, CDR2 FYEKMQ (reference sequence). CDR3 region: CASSPLWREGRREQFF. In nucleotides, the CDR3 is TGTGCCAGCAGCCCTTTATGGCGGGAGGGCCGCAGGGAGCAGTTCTTC.